This passage covers 29 T cell receptor beta chains from one sample sequenced in a study of shared clonotypes between healthy human individuals. TCRdb keeps only in-frame clones here, not all; method: immunoSEQ multiplex PCR. The table has around 2,000,000 clones, approximately 95% seen once; the top ten hold 0.85% to 1.2%. As defined, naive CD8 cells were CD45RO-negative and positively selected for CCR7, with terminally differentiated effector memory CD45RA+ cells excluded. The sample comprised naive CD8+ T cells sorted from blood. These receptor sequences come from a man between 18 and 29 years old in good health.

This clone was picked up one time. The V and J genes are TRBV11-3 and TRBJ2-5; 10 nucleotides match TRBD2. Germline V gene data show CDR1 as SGHNT and CDR2 as YENEEA. The CDR3 has 18 residues. Trimming cost V 1 base and J 1 base; bases outside gene matches: 9. The CDR3 DNA is TGTGCCAGCAGCTTAGGATCCCCTAGCGGGAGCTCCCAAGAGACCCAGTACTTC. It translates to CASSLGSPSGSSQETQYF.

The gene calls are TRBV9 and TRBJ1-2; 8 bases line up with TRBD1. The CDR3 totals 15 residues. J gave up 7 bases and V 2 bases, and 10 bases lay outside the gene matches. Germline assignment: CDR1 SGDLS and CDR2 YYNGEE. The CDR3 nucleotides are TGTGCCAGCAGCGTCGCCAAACAGGGGGGGATTGGCTACACCTTC. This gives the protein CASSVAKQGGIGYTF.

The CDR3 region has the DNA TGTGCCACCAGCGGTCTGGGGACGGAGCAGTACTTC. Its translation: CATSGLGTEQYF. The chain has TRBV15 and TRBJ2-7; TRBD1 or TRBD2 may be the D gene (5 bases each). The CDR3 has 12 residues. The V gene's germline CDR1 is LNHNV and CDR2 YYDKDF (reference sequence). Trimming stripped 5 bases from V and 7 bases from J, with 12 bases between.

V usage is TRBV27 and J usage is TRBJ2-7; TRBD1 agrees at 8 bases. CDR3 length: 14 residues. Unmatched junction bases numbered 8, after V lost 4 bases and J lost 6 bases. In germline, CDR1 is MNHEY, CDR2 SMNVEV (reference sequence). For the CDR3, the DNA is TGTGCCAGCAGTTCAACCCCGACAGGGGCCGAGCAGTACTTC. This gives the protein CASSSTPTGAEQYF.

The rearrangement joins TRBV27 to TRBJ1-6; D gene unclear. Germline loops: CDR1 MNHEY, CDR2 SMNVEV (reference sequence). This CDR3 has 14 residues. The germline V and J ends were trimmed by 6 bases and 9 bases, with 15 bases remaining between them. This CDR3 reads CASRLADLGSPLHF. The CDR3 DNA follows: TGTGCCAGCAGGTTGGCGGACCTGGGTTCACCCCTCCACTTT.

In its sample, this clone was seen once. As DNA, the CDR3 is TGTGCCAGCAGCGAATGGGGCAGGGTCTACGAGCAGTACTTC. It yields the protein CASSEWGRVYEQYF. The chain has TRBV5-4 and TRBJ2-7; D perhaps matches TRBD1 (5 bases). With 4 bases removed from V and 3 bases from J, the gap between germline ends came to 14 bases. CDR1 SGHNT and CDR2 YYREEE come from the germline V gene (reference sequence). There are 14 residues in the CDR3. The complete variable domain, with remaining parts taken from reference TRBV5-4 and TRBJ2-7, reads ETGVTQSPTHLIKTRGQQVTLRCSSQSGHNTVSWYQQALGQGPQFIFQYYREEENGRGNFPPRFSGLQFPNYSSELNVNALELDDSALYLCASSEWGRVYEQYFGPGTRLTVT.

The gene calls are TRBV28 and TRBJ1-1, with D tentatively TRBD1 (5 bases). The CDR3 has 15 amino acids. CDR1 MDHEN and CDR2 SYDVKM come from the germline V gene. CDR3 sequence: CATSLGERMNTEAFF. The CDR3 bases are TGTGCGACTAGTTTGGGGGAGAGAATGAACACTGAAGCTTTCTTT.

This chain links TRBV27 with TRBJ1-5; TRBD1 is a possible D gene (5 bases). Germline-derived CDR1 and CDR2 are MNHEY and SMNVEV (reference sequence). V dropped 0 bases and J dropped 3 bases, with 12 bases sitting between them. CDR3 size: 16 residues. The CDR3 sequence: CASSLSVAGINQPQHF. CDR3 coding DNA: TGTGCCAGCAGTTTATCTGTGGCAGGGATCAATCAGCCCCAGCATTTT.

The chain carries TRBV16 and TRBJ2-7; D not resolved. The germline V gene has CDR1 KGHSY and CDR2 FQNENV. There are 12 residues in the CDR3. The V and J ends lost 3 bases and 4 bases respectively, with 7 bases between them. This CDR3 reads CASSQLTYEQYF. The CDR3 region has the DNA TGTGCCAGCAGCCAGCTAACGTACGAGCAGTACTTC.

On this clone itself: A junction end diverges from the germline sequence, so it may reflect a read error. This chain uses TRBV7-7 with TRBJ2-1; 9 bases fit TRBD2. The CDR3 spans 17 residues. Germline CDR1 reads SSHAT; CDR2 reads FNYEAQ (reference sequence). The CDR3 nucleotides are TGTGCTAGCAGCTTAGTCCCAGCGGGAGGAAGAGGGAATGAGCAGTTCTTC. Residues: CASSLVPAGGRGNEQFF.

The CDR3: CASSELEPGQVFQETQYF. CDR3 nucleotide sequence: TGTGCCAGCAGTGAATTGGAACCGGGACAGGTCTTCCAAGAGACCCAGTACTTC. The rearrangement uses TRBV6-1 and TRBJ2-5; TRBD1 matches at 8 bases. The CDR3 contains 18 residues. CDR1 is MNHNS, CDR2 SASEGT, per germline. Trimming removed 2 bases from V and 1 base from J; junction bases left unmatched: 12.

The chain links TRBV2 to TRBJ1-2; D is unclear. The germline gives CDR1 SNHLY, CDR2 FYNNEI. Trimming cost V 6 bases and J 1 base, with 6 bases left between them. The CDR3 totals 12 residues. The CDR3 region has the DNA TGTGCCAGCAGCTCGTTTAACTATGGCTACACCTTC. Its translation: CASSSFNYGYTF.

Points on this clone: The sample has other DNA sequences that encode this CDR3 too. V is TRBV5-1 and J is TRBJ2-7, with D possibly called TRBD1 or TRBD2 (5 bases each). Germline loops: CDR1 SGHRS, CDR2 YFSETQ. The CDR3 has 12 residues. V gave up 0 bases and J gave up 5 bases, with 6 bases separating them. The CDR3 reads CASSLVGDEQYF. For the CDR3, the DNA is TGCGCCAGCAGCTTGGTGGGGGACGAGCAGTACTTC.

V is TRBV13 and J is TRBJ2-3, with a weak D call TRBD2 (5 bases). Germline CDR1 reads PRHDT; CDR2 reads FYEKMQ (reference sequence). Trimming left V 3 bases short and J 0 bases short, with 7 bases between. This CDR3 has 14 amino acids. CDR3 nucleotide sequence: TGTGCCAGCAGCTTGGGCGGGAGCACAGATACGCAGTATTTT. Encoded protein: CASSLGGSTDTQYF.

The chain uses TRBV6-6 and TRBJ2-7; possibly TRBD2 for D (5 bases). The germline V gene encodes CDR1 MNHNY and CDR2 SVGAGI (reference sequence). Between the trimmed V and J ends, which lost 5 bases and 0 bases, there was a span of 11 bases. The length of the CDR3 is 14 residues. The CDR3 sequence is CASSKGRGSYEQYF. The DNA for the CDR3 is TGTGCCAGCAGTAAAGGACGGGGCTCCTACGAGCAGTACTTC.

This clone occurred once. The V call is TRBV27, the J call TRBJ1-6; D is uncertain. Germline lookup yields CDR1 MNHEY and CDR2 SMNVEV (reference sequence). V was shortened by 3 bases and J by 8 bases, with 14 bases between the two germline ends. CDR3 length: 15 amino acids. CDR3 nucleotides: TGTGCCAGCAGTTTCATCCCGATCGGGGATTCACCCCTCCACTTT. It specifies CASSFIPIGDSPLHF.

This chain joins TRBV2 and TRBJ1-1, with D tentatively TRBD1 (5 bases). This CDR3 region has 13 residues. The V end was cut by 3 bases, the J end by 5 bases, with 10 bases between. Germline V CDR1 and CDR2: SNHLY, FYNNEI. CDR3 amino acids: CASSEGPGTEAFF. CDR3 DNA: TGTGCCAGCAGTGAGGGGCCAGGAACTGAAGCTTTCTTT.

The genes are TRBV27 and TRBJ2-3, with TRBD1 matching 8 bases. The CDR3 is 18 amino acids. Germline V lookup: CDR1 MNHEY, CDR2 SMNVEV (reference sequence). The trim removed 4 bases at V and 3 bases at J, leaving 15 bases unmatched. The CDR3 coding sequence is TGTGCCAGCAGTTCCTTTAGGGCCCTTGACAGGGGAACAGATACGCAGTATTTT. Translation gives CASSSFRALDRGTDTQYF.

The chain couples TRBV6-5 to TRBJ1-6; no definite D call. This CDR3 comprises 13 residues. V lost 2 bases, J lost 8 bases, and 7 bases lay in between. Germline CDR1 is MNHEY and CDR2 is SVGAGI. The CDR3 region has the DNA TGTGCCAGCAGTTACGAAGAGGATTCACCCCTCCACTTT. Translated: CASSYEEDSPLHF.

This chain connects TRBV11-1 to TRBJ2-1, with 11 bases fitting TRBD2. The CDR3 extends over 17 amino acids. Germline V CDR1 and CDR2: SGHAT, FQDESV (reference sequence). Trimming removed 0 bases from V and 2 bases from J; junction bases left unmatched: 3. CDR3 nucleotides: TGTGCCAGCAGCTTAGCCCCACTAGCGGGGGCCTACAATGAGCAGTTCTTC. This gives the protein CASSLAPLAGAYNEQFF.

This clone was counted between two and nine times. Other DNA sequences in this specimen translate into the identical CDR3. The V gene is TRBV6-5, the J gene TRBJ1-1; D not resolved. The CDR3 runs 13 residues. Germline loops: CDR1 MNHEY, CDR2 SVGAGI. Between the trimmed V and J ends, which lost 2 bases and 1 base, there was a span of 5 bases. The CDR3 coding sequence is TGTGCCAGCAGTTACGGAGGGAACACTGAAGCTTTCTTT. Translation gives CASSYGGNTEAFF.

The chain has TRBV15 and TRBJ2-1; TRBD2 matches at 8 bases. J was trimmed by 6 bases and V by 1 base; bases with no gene match: 5. The CDR3 contains 15 residues. CDR1 LNHNV and CDR2 YYDKDF come from the germline V gene (reference sequence). CDR3 in DNA: TGTGCCACCAGCAGAGTTACTAGCGGATCCAATGAGCAGTTCTTC. Translating it yields CATSRVTSGSNEQFF.

The rearrangement joins TRBV7-9 to TRBJ2-1; no firm D call. CDR3 length equals 12 residues. V was trimmed by 5 bases and J by 9 bases, leaving 11 bases between them. CDR1 is SEHNR and CDR2 is FQNEAQ in the germline V gene (reference sequence). The CDR3 region is CASSDLFVEQFF. CDR3 coding DNA: TGTGCCAGCAGCGACCTCTTTGTTGAGCAGTTCTTC.

The chain is built from TRBV9 and TRBJ2-7; TRBD1 might be the D (5 bases). Between the trimmed V and J ends, which lost 1 base and 3 bases, there was a span of 14 bases. This CDR3 has 15 amino acids. Germline loops: CDR1 SGDLS, CDR2 YYNGEE. CDR3 in DNA: TGTGCCAGCAGCGTAAGTCCCGACAGAGTCTACGAGCAGTACTTC. The encoded protein is CASSVSPDRVYEQYF.

Points on this clone: The same CDR3 is also encoded by other DNA sequences in this sample. The chain combines TRBV27 with TRBJ2-7; TRBD1 aligns across 7 bases. Per the germline V gene, CDR1 is MNHEY and CDR2 is SMNVEV (reference sequence). V lost 5 bases to trimming and J lost 0 bases; unmatched junction nucleotides: 7. The CDR3 extends over 15 amino acids. The CDR3 spells CASSLTGVGSYEQYF. Written as DNA, the CDR3 is TGTGCCAGCAGTCTAACAGGGGTTGGCTCCTACGAGCAGTACTTC.

This clone was seen just once. The chain carries TRBV19 and TRBJ2-2, with D tentatively TRBD1 (5 bases). The CDR3 has 14 residues. Trimming shortened V by 5 bases and J by 5 bases, and 12 bases separated the two germline ends. The germline V gene encodes CDR1 LNHDA and CDR2 SQIVND (reference sequence). The CDR3 DNA reads as TGTGCCAGTAGTCCCCCGACAGAGACCGGGGAGCTGTTTTTT. Its translation is CASSPPTETGELFF. The complete variable domain, with remaining parts taken from reference TRBV19 and TRBJ2-2, reads DGGITQSPKYLFRKEGQNVTLSCEQNLNHDAMYWYRQDPGQGLRLIYYSQIVNDFQKGDIAEGYSVSREKKESFPLTVTSAQKNPTAFYLCASSPPTETGELFFGEGSRLTVL.

The CDR3 spells CASSQDGSSTDTQYF. The CDR3 region has the DNA TGCGCCAGCAGCCAAGATGGTAGCAGCACAGATACGCAGTATTTT. V and J are TRBV4-3 and TRBJ2-3, with D uncertain. CDR1 and CDR2 (germline): LGHNA, YSLEER. V was clipped by 0 bases and J by 0 bases, with 7 bases between them. The length of the CDR3 is 15 residues.

The genes are TRBV28 and TRBJ2-7; 8 bases agree with TRBD1. CDR1 is MDHEN, CDR2 SYDVKM, per germline. J lost 3 bases, V lost 7 bases, and 14 bases had no gene match. The CDR3 spans 16 residues. The CDR3 DNA follows: TGTGCCAGCATTAATCAAAGAGGACAGGGTTTCTACGAGCAGTACTTC. Translation: CASINQRGQGFYEQYF. Full variable domain (missing parts from reference TRBV28 and TRBJ2-7): DVKVTQSSRYLVKRTGEKVFLECVQDMDHENMFWYRQDPGLGLRLIYFSYDVKMKEKGDIPEGYSVSREKKERFSLILESASTNQTSMYLCASINQRGQGFYEQYFGPGTRLTVT.

The chain has TRBV28 and TRBJ2-7; D might be TRBD2 (5 bases). The CDR3 has 13 amino acids. Germline values: CDR1 MDHEN, CDR2 SYDVKM. The V gene lost 6 bases and the J gene lost 6 bases, with 15 bases spanning the gap. CDR3 DNA: TGTGCCAGCAGCCCGAGAGGGTCCCGCGAGCAGTACTTC. Encoded protein: CASSPRGSREQYF. The variable domain in full, completed from reference TRBV28 and TRBJ2-7, reads DVKVTQSSRYLVKRTGEKVFLECVQDMDHENMFWYRQDPGLGLRLIYFSYDVKMKEKGDIPEGYSVSREKKERFSLILESASTNQTSMYLCASSPRGSREQYFGPGTRLTVT.